This record concerns one T cell receptor (beta chain) sequence. It has no known antigen specificity. No quality values exist for individual bases; no much larger clone is one base distant. TCRbeta CDR3 regions were sequenced with the immunoSEQ Assay. After extraction, genomic DNA underwent amplification by bias-controlled multiplex PCR, followed by high-throughput sequencing. As for the original processing: To quantify the absolute abundance of every unique TCRbeta CDR3 region, sequences were collapsed and filtered. T cell fraction was estimated by normalizing TCRbeta template counts to usable DNA, which was measured by amplifying reference genes present in all nucleated cells. Repertoire TCRs were annotated as SARS-CoV-2-specific by exact matching of V gene, CDR3 amino acid sequence and J gene to a known reactive TCR set. The reference SARS-CoV-2 TCR set was obtained from MIRA and was filtered for enrichment in COVID-19-positive ImmuneCODE repertoires, whereby public or cross-reactive TCRs were removed. Using the MIRA antigens, annotated TCRs were further analysed by specific ORF or by position within an ORF. Breadth was defined as the number of annotated unique rearrangements divided by the total number of unique productive rearrangements, and depth was defined as the summed frequency of the annotated unique rearrangements. TCR breadth was compared between groups using two-sided Wilcoxon rank-sum tests. As stored in TCRdb, this immuneACCESS dataset retains in-frame rearrangements with V and J assigned. A fraction of the clones does not appear; measured against another copy, unresolved V genes explain less than half of the discrepancy, and the remainder lacks a known reason. For V, J and clone size, that table is used; D and trimming come from the DNA. The sample records hundreds of thousands of clones, about 88% of which are singletons. The ten largest clones represent approximately 2.5% of the sample.

This sample was included in a study of Ad26.COV2.S vaccination and SARS-CoV-2 variants (dated by TCRdb to the early 2020s). Study-wide context: Vaccine-arm donors came from COV1001, a multicentre, randomized, double-blind, placebo-controlled phase I-IIa trial of Ad26.COV2.S in healthy adults. Throughout the experiments and outcome assessment, investigators stayed blinded to trial group allocation. The TCR-sequenced set comprised approximately 32 samples: some 20 Ad26.COV2.S vaccine recipients, 5 placebo recipients and 8 SARS-CoV-2 convalescent individuals. Trial participants were randomized into five groups of five, in which low-dose or high-dose Ad26.COV2.S was given once or twice, or placebo was given on both occasions. Sequencing of the TCRbeta repertoire served to evaluate the specificity and breadth of SARS-CoV-2-reactive T cell receptors following Ad26.COV2.S vaccination. Ad26.COV2.S was administered intramuscularly at a dose of 5x10^10 or 1x10^11 viral particles, either as one shot or as two shots given 56 days apart.

According to the study, the label for this sample's treatment or condition signals: roughly 19 received Ad26.COV2.S at low or high dose, single or two shots; about 5 received placebo; per-sample allocation not given. For vaccine and placebo recipients, the sequenced repertoires came from samples collected on day 63 after the first injection. In Cohort 1b, some 25 adults aged 18-55 years were enrolled at a single site in Boston, USA, between 29 July and 7 August 2020. Ad26.COV2.S consisted of a replication-incompetent adenovirus type 26 vector by which a prefusion-stabilized SARS-CoV-2 spike protein from the original Wuhan strain was expressed. The V end loses 2 bases and the J end loses 4 bases, and a stretch of 8 bases separates them. Inclusive of the bounding cysteine and phenylalanine, the CDR3 is 13 residues long. The only DNA kept is the CDR3, 39 bases in frame from the first base. The germline V gene (reference sequence) specifies SGHNT as CDR1 and YYREEE as CDR2.

Results and caveats for the whole study, not just this receptor: Comparable non-spike TCR breadth was observed between vaccine and placebo recipients, consistent with only spike being contained in the vaccine. After vaccination, spike-specific CD8+ and CD4+ T cell responses were reported to show substantial breadth. Spike-specific TCR breadth was higher in Ad26.COV2.S recipients than in placebo recipients (P = 0.0014). The authors noted that the TCR breadth and depth analyses may have underestimated total T cell responses. Comparing responses between vaccine doses or regimens was not something the study was powered to do.

The V and J genes are TRBV5-4 and TRBJ2-3; the D gene is perhaps TRBD2, on 5 matching bases. The source is a person between 18 and 59 years old who received the Ad26.COV2.S COVID-19 vaccine or a placebo. Sequenced material: peripheral blood, taken in a trial of Ad26.COV2.S vaccine versus placebo. The DNA is TGTGCCAGCAGCTTAGGGAGATCAGATACGCAGTATTTT. Its product reads: CASSLGRSDTQYF.